Included here is one TCR beta chain sequence, with context. This entry belongs to a study of shared clonotypes between healthy human individuals. The repertoire was sequenced with immunoSEQ multiplex PCR; TCRdb's copy has only in-frame clones and lacks some. This sample carries some 1.1 million clones, around 77% of them seen once, and the ten largest clones take 0.89%. The clonotype originates from a man between 18 and 29 years old in good health. Some clones in this sample may be carry-over from other donors' samples. Sequenced: memory CD4+ T cells from PBMCs. Subset given: CD45RA-negative fraction.

The CDR3 coding sequence is TGCGCCAGCAACCAGGTTGGGCCCTACGAGCAGTACTTC. It yields the protein CASNQVGPYEQYF. The V and J genes are TRBV10-2 and TRBJ2-7; D not resolved. Trimming left V 7 bases short and J 2 bases short, with 12 bases between. From germline, CDR1 is WSHSY and CDR2 SAAADI. The CDR3 extends over 13 amino acids.